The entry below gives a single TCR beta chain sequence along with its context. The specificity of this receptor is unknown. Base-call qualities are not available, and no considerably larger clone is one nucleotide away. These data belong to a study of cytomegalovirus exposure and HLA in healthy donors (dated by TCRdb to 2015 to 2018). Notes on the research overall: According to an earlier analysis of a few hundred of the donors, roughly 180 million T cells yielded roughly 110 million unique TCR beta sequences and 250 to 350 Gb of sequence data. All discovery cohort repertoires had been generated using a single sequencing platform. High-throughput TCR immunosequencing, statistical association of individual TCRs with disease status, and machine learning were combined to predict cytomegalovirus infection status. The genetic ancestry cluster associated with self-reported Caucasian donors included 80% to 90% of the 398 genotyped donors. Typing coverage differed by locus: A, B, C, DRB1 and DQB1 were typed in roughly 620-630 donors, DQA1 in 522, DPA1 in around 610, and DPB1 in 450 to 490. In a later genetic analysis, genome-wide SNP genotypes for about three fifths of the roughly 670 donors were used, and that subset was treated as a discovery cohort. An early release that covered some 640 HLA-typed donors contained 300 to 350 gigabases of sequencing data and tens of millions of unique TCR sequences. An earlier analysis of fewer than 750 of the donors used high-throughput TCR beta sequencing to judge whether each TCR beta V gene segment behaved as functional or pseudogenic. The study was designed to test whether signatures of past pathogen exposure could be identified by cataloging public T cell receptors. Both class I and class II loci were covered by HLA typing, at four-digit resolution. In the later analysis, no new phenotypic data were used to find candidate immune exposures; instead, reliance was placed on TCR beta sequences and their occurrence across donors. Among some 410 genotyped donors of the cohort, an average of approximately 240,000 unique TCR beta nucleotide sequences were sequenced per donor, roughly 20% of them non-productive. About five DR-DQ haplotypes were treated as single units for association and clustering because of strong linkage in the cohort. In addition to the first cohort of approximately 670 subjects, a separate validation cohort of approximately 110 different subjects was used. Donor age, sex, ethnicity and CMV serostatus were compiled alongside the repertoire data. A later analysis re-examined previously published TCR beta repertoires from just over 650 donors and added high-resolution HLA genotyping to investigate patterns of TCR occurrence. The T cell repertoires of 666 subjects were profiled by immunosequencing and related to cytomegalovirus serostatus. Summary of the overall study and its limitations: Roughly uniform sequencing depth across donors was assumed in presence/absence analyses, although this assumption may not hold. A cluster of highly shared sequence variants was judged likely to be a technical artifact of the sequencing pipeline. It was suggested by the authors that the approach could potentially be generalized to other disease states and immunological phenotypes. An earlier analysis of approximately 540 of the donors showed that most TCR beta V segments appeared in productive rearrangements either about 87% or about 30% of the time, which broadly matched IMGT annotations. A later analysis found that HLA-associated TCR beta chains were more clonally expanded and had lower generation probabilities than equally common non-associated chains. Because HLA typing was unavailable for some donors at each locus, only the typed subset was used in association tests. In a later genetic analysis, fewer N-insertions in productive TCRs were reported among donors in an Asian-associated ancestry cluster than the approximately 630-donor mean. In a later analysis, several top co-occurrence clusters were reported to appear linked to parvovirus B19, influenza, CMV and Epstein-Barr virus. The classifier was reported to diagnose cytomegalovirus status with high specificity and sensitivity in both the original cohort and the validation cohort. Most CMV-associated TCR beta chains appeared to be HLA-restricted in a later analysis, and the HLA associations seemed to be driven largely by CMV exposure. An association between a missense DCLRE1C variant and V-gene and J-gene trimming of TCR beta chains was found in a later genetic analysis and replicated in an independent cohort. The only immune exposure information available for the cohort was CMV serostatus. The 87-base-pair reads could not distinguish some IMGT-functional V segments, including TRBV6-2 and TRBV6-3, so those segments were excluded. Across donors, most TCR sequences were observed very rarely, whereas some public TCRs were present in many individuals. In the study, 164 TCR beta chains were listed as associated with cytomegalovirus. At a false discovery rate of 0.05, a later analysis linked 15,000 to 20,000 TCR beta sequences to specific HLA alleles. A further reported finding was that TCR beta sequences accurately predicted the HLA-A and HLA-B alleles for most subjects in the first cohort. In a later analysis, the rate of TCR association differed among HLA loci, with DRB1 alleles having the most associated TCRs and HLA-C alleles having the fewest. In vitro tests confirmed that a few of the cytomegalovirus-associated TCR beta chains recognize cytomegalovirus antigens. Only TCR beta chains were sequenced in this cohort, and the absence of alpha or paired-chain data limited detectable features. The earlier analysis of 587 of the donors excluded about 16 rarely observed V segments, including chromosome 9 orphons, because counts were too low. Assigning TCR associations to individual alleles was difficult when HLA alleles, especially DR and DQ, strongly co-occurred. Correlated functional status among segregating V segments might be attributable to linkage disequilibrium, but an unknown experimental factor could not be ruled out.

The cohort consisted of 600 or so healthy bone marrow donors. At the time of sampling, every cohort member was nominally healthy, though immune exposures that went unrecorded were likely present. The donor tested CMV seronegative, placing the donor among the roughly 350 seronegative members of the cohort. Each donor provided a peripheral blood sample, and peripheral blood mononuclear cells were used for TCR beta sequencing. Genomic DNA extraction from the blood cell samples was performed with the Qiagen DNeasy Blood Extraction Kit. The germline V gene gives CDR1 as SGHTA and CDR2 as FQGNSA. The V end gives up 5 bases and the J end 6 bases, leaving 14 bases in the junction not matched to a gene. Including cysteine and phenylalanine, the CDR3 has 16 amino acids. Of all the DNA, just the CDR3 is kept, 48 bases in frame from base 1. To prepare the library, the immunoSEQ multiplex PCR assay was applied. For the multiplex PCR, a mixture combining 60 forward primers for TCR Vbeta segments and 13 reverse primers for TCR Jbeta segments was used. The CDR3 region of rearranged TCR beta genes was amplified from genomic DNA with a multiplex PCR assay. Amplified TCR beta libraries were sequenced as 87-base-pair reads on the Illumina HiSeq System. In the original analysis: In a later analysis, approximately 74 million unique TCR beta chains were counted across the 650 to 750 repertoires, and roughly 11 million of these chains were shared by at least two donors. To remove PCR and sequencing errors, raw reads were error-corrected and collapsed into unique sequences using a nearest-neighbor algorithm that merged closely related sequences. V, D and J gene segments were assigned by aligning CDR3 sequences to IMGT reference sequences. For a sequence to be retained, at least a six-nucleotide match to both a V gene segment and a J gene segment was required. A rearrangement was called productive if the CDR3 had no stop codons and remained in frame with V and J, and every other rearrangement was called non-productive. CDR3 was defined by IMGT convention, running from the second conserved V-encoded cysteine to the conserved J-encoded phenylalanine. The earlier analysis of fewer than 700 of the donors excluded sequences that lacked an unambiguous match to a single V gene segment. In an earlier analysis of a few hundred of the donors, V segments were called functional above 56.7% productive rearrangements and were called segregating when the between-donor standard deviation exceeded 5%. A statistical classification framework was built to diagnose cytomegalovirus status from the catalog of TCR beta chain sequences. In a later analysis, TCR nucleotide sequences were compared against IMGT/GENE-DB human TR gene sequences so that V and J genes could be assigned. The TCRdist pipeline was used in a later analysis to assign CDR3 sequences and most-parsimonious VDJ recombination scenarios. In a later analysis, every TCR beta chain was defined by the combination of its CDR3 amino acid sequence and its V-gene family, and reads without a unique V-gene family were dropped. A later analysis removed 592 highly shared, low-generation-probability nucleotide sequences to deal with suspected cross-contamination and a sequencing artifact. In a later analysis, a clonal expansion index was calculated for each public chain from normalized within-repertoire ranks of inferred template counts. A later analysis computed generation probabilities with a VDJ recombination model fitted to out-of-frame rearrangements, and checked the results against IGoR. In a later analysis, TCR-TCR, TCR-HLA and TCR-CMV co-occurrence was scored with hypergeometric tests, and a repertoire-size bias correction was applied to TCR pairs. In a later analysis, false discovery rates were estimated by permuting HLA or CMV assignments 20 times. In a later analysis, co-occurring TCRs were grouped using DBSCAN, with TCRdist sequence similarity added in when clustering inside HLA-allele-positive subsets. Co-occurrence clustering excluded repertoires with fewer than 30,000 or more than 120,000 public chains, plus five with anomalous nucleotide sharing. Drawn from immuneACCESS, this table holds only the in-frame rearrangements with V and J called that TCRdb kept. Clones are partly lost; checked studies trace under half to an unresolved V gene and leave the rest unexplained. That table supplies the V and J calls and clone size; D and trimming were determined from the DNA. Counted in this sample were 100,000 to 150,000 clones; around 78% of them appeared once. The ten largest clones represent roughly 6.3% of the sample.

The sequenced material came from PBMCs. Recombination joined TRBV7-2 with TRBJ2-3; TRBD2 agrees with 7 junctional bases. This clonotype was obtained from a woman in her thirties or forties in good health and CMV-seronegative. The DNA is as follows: TGTGCCAGCAGCCTACTTATGGGCGGGAGAGGGGATACGCAGTATTTT. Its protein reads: CASSLLMGGRGDTQYF.